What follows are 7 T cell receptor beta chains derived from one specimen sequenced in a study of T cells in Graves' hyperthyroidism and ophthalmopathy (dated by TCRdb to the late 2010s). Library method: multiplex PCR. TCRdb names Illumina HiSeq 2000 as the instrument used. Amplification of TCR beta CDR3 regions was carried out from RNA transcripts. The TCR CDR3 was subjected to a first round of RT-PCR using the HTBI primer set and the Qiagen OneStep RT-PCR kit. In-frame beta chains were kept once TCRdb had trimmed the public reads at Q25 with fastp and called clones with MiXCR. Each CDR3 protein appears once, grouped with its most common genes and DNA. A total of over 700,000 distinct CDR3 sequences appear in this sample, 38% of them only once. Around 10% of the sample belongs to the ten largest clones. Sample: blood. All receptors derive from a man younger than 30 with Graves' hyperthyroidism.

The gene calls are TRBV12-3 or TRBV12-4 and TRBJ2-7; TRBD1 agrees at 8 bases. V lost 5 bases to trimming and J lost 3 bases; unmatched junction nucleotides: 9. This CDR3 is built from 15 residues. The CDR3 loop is CASSLGTGSYYEQYF. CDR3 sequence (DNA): TGTGCCAGCAGTCTCGGGACAGGTTCATACTACGAGCAGTACTTC.

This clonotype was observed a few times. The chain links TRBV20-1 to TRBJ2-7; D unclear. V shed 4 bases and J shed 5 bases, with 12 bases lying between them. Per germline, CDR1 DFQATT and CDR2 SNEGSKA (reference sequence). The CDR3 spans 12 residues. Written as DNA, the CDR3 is TGCAGTGCTACCCTGCTCGCGGACGAGCAGTACTTC. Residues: CSATLLADEQYF.

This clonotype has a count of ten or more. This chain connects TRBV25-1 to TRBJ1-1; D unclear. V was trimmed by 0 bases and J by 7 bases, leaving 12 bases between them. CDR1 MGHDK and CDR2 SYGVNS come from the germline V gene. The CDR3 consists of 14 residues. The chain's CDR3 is CASSEYFPGNEAFF. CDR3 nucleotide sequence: TGTGCCAGCAGTGAATATTTCCCGGGTAATGAAGCTTTCTTT.

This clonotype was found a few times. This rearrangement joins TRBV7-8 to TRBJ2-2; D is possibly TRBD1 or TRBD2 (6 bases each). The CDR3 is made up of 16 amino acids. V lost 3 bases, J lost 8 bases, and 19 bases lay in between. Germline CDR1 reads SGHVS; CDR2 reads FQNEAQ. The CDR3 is CASSFHRPGAGGELFF. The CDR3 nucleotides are TGTGCCAGCAGCTTCCACCGACCGGGGGCGGGAGGGGAGCTGTTTTTT.

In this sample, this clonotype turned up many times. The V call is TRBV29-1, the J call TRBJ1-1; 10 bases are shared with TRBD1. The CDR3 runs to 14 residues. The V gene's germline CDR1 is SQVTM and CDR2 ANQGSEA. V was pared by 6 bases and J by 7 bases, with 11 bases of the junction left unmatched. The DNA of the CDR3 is TGCAGCGTCCGACAGGGGGCTCAGCGAGGTGAAGCTTTCTTT. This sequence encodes CSVRQGAQRGEAFF.

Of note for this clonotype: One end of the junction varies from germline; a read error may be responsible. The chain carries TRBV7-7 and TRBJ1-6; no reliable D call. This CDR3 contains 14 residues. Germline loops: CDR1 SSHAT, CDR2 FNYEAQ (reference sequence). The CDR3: CASSFGRNNSPLHF. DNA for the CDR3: TGTGCTAGCAGCTTTGGCAGGAATAATTCACCCCTCCACTTT.

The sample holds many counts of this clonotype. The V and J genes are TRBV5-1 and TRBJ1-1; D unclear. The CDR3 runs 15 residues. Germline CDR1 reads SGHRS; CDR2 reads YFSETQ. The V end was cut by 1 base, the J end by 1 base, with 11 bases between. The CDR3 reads CASSLWGSENTEAFF. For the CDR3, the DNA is TGCGCCAGCAGCTTGTGGGGAAGCGAGAACACTGAAGCTTTCTTT.